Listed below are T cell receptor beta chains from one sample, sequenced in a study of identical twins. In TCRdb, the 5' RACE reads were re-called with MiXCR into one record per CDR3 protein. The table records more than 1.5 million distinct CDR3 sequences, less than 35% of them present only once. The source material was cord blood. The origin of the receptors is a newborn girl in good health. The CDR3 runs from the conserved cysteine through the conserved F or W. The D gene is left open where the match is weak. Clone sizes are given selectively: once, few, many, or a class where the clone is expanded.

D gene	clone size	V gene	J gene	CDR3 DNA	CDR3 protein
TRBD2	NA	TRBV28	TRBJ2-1	TGTGCCAGCAGTTTAGAGCGCGGGAGGGCGAACAATGAGCAGTTCTTC	CASSLERGRANNEQFF
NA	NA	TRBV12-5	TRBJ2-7	TGTGCTAGTGGAATAAGAAGGGACTTAAAATCCTACGAGCAGTACTTC	CASGIRRDLKSYEQYF
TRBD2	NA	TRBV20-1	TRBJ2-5	TGCAGTGCTAGAGGGCAGCGGGGGCGTACCCAAGAGACCCAGTACTTC	CSARGQRGRTQETQYF
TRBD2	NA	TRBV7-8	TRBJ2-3	TGTGCCAGCAGACGAGAGGGACTAGCCATCACAGATACGCAGTATTTT	CASRREGLAITDTQYF
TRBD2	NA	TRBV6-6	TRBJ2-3	TGTGCCAGCAGTTACGGGAGGGCCACAGATACGCAGTATTTT	CASSYGRATDTQYF
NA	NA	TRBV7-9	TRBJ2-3	TGTGCCAGCAGCTTAGAGGGCAGCACAGATACGCAGAATTTT	CASSLEGSTDTQNF
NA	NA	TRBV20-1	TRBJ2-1	TGCAGTGCACAGTACCAAGAGACCCAGTTCTTC	CSAQYQETQFF
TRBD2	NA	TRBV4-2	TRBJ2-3	TGTGCCAGCAGCCCTGGGGGGCTAGCGGGAGGCCGACCTAGCACAGATACGCAGTATTTT	CASSPGGLAGGRPSTDTQYF
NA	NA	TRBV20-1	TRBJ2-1	TGCAGTGCTAGAGATGATTGGGGGATTGGGGTCTATGAGCAGTTCTTC	CSARDDWGIGVYEQFF
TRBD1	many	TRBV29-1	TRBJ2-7	TGCAGCGTCTTCCGACAGGGCGACTACGAGCAGTACTTC	CSVFRQGDYEQYF
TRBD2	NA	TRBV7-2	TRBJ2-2	TGTGCCTGCAGCTTAGCGGGAGCCTCGACAGGGGAGCTGTTTTTT	CACSLAGASTGELFF
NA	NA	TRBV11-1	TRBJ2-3	TGTGCCAGCAGCTTATTAGAGGCTCATACGCAGTATTTT	CASSLLEAHTQYF
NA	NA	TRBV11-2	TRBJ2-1	TGTGCCAGCAGCTTAGGACGGACGAGAAGCTCCTACAATGAGCAGTTCTTC	CASSLGRTRSSYNEQFF
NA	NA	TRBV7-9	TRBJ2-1	TGTGCCAGCAGCTTAGACCTGGTCAATGAGCAGTTCTTC	CASSLDLVNEQFF
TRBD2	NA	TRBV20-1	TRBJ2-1	TGCAGTGCTAGAGGGACGACTAGCGGGTCTTACAATGAGCAGTTCTTC	CSARGTTSGSYNEQFF
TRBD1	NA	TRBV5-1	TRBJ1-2	TGCGCCAGCAGCTTGGAAGGGGGCTGGGGCTACACCTTC	CASSLEGGWGYTF
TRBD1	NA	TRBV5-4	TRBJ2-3	TGTGCCAGCAGCGGGACAGGGCGTAGCACAGATACGCAGTATTTT	CASSGTGRSTDTQYF
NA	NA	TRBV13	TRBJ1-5	TGTGCCAGCAGCCTAGGGCGGTTTAGCAATCAGCCCCGGCATTTT	CASSLGRFSNQPRHF
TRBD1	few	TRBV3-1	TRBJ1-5	TGTGCCAGCAGCCTACAGACAGGGATTAATCAGCCCCAGCATTTT	CASSLQTGINQPQHF
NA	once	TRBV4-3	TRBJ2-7	TGCGCCAGCAGCCAAGATTCGGGACTCAGCTCCTACAATGAGCAGTACTTC	CASSQDSGLSSYNEQYF
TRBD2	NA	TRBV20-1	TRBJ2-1	TGCAGTGCCCAGAGGTCTAGCGGGAGGGCCCTCGATCACAATGAGCAGTTCTTC	CSAQRSSGRALDHNEQFF
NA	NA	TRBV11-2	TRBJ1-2	TGTGCCAGCAGCTTATCCTTGAGGGCGGGAAAGGGCTACACCTTC	CASSLSLRAGKGYTF
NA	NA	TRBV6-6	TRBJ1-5	TGTGCCAGCAGCCAACGCGAGACAGTCAGCAATCAGCCCCAGCATTTT	CASSQRETVSNQPQHF
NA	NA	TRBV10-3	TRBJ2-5	TGTGCCATCAGTGTTCAGAGACAAGAGACCCAGTACTTC	CAISVQRQETQYF
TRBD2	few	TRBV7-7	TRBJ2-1	TGTGCCAGCAGTCCGACTAGCGGGGCTTCCAATGAGCAGTTCTTC	CASSPTSGASNEQFF
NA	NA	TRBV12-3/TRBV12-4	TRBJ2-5	TGTGCCAGCAGAGCGGCTACAAGAGGGACCCAGTACTTC	CASRAATRGTQYF
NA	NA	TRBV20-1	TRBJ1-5	TGCAGTGCTTCCCGGACCGACCTCGGGAATCAGCCCCAGCATTTT	CSASRTDLGNQPQHF
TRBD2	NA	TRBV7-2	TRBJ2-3	TGTGCCAGCAGCTCTAGCGGTCACACAGATACGCAGTATTTT	CASSSSGHTDTQYF
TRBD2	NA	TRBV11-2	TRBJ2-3	TGTGCCAGCAGCCCTAACTTAGGACTAGCGAGAAGCACAGATACGCAGTATTTT	CASSPNLGLARSTDTQYF
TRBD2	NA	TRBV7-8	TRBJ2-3	TGTGCCAGCAGCTCTTTTAGCGGGAGCACAGATACGCAGTATTTT	CASSSFSGSTDTQYF
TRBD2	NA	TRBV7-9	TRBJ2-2	TGTGCCAGCAGCTTAAGGGATTTGGCTAGCGGGGGCCGGAACACCAGGGAGCTGTTTTTT	CASSLRDLASGGRNTRELFF
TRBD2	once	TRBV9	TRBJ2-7	TGTGCCAGCAGCGTAGCGGGGGGGCAAAGCTCCTACAATGAGCAGTACTTC	CASSVAGGQSSYNEQYF
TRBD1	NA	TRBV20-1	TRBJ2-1	TGCAGTGCTAGAGACAGGGGGCGAAATGAGCAGTTCTTC	CSARDRGRNEQFF
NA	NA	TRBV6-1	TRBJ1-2	TGTGCCAGCAGTGAAAAAATTAAGAGGGGTGGCTACACCTTC	CASSEKIKRGGYTF
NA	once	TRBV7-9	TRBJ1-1	TGTGCCAGCAGCTTAAGCCAGCCCCATGAAGCTTTCTTT	CASSLSQPHEAFF
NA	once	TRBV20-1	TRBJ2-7	TGCAGTGCCCGGGGGACTCGCGGGATCCACGAGCAGTACTTC	CSARGTRGIHEQYF
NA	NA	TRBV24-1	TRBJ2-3	TGTGCCACCAGTGACCCTAGCGGCACAGATACGCAGTATTTT	CATSDPSGTDTQYF
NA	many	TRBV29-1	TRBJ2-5	TGCAGCGTTGAGGGGTGGGCCACCCAAGAGACCCAGTACTTC	CSVEGWATQETQYF
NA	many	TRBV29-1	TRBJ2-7	TGCAGCGTTGCTACACGAGGGATAGACAGGATCTCCTACGAGCAGTACTTC	CSVATRGIDRISYEQYF
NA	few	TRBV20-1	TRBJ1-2	TGCAGTGCTAGTAGGGGGGCGGGGGACGGCTACACCTTC	CSASRGAGDGYTF
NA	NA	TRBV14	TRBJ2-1	TGTGCCAGCAGCCAACCCTCGGGCAGGGTCAATGAGCAGTTCTTC	CASSQPSGRVNEQFF
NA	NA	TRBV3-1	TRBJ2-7	TGTGCCAGCAGCCAAGGGAGGGCCGCCTACGAGCAGTACTTC	CASSQGRAAYEQYF
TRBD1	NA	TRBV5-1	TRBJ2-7	TGCGCCAGCTCCTGGACAGGGGGCAGGGATGAGCAGTACTTC	CASSWTGGRDEQYF
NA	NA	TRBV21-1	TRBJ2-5	TGTGCCAGCAGCAAAGCGCTAAGGGACAGGTCAAGGTACTTC	CASSKALRDRSRYF
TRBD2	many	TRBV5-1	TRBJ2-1	TGCGCCAGCACTTCTAGCGGGAGTTCCTACAATGAGCAGTTCTTC	CASTSSGSSYNEQFF
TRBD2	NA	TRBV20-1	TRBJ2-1	TGCAGTGCTAGGACCTTGGGGGGGGCCTACAATGAGCAGTTCTTC	CSARTLGGAYNEQFF